This T cell receptor beta chain was recorded in a study of long-term antiretroviral therapy in people with HIV. Samples were assayed with immunoSEQ v3.0 at survey level. Profiled with immunoSEQ multiplex PCR; TCRdb holds only in-frame clones, not every one. Of fewer than 25,000 clones listed, approximately 80% are singletons. The specimen comprised unsorted PBMCs, sampled 0.1 years before starting antiretroviral therapy. This receptor was taken from a man aged 18 to 35 with HIV.

CDR3 region: CASSVEGLVAGGPPAGELFF. CDR3 sequence (DNA): TGTGCCAGCAGCGTAGAGGGCCTGGTAGCGGGGGGCCCTCCCGCCGGGGAGCTGTTTTTT. The rearrangement uses TRBV9 and TRBJ2-2; 10 nucleotides match TRBD2. The CDR3 runs to 20 residues. The germline gives CDR1 SGDLS, CDR2 YYNGEE. V gave up 0 bases and J gave up 6 bases; unmatched junction bases: 17.